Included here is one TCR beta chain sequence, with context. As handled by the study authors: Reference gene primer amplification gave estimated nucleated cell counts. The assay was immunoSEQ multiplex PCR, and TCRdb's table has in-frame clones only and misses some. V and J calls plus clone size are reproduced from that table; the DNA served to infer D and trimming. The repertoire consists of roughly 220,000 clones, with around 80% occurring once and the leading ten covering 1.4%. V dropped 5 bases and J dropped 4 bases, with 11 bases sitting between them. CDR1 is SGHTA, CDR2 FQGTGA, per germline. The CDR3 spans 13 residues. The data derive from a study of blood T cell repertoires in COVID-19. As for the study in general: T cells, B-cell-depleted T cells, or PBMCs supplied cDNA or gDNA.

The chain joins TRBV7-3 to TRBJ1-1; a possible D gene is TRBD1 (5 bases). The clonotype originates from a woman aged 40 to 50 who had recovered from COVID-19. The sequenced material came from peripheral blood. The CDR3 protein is CASSNDSATEAFF. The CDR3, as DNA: TGTGCCAGCAGCAATGACAGCGCCACTGAAGCTTTCTTT.